A selection of T cell receptor beta chains follows, all from one sample in a study of beta chain features in type 1 diabetes. The repertoire was sequenced with immunoSEQ multiplex PCR; TCRdb's copy has only in-frame clones and lacks some. The sample has 300,000 to 350,000 clones; 6.5% to 10% are singletons. Sequencing was done on a sample of central memory CD4+ T cells from blood. Every receptor here comes from a young woman in good health. Both conserved end residues are part of each CDR3. D genes are given only for firm matches.

D gene,V gene,J gene,CDR3 protein
TRBD2,TRBV11-2,TRBJ2-3,CASSPRPGLAGAEVTQYF
.,TRBV15,TRBJ2-1,CATSRPRGFGNEQFF
.,TRBV20-1,TRBJ2-5,CSARVRETQYF
.,TRBV5-6,TRBJ1-1,CASSLIDTVLNTEAFF
TRBD2,TRBV7-9,TRBJ2-3,CASSPGLAGDTQYF
.,TRBV9,TRBJ2-1,CASSVDPYYNEQFF
.,TRBV7-2,TRBJ1-5,CASSLMSNQPQHF
TRBD2,TRBV6-5,TRBJ2-1,CASRETSAAYNEQFF
.,TRBV11-3,TRBJ2-3,CASSRHLTDTQYF
.,TRBV5-1,TRBJ1-1,CASSWDGQRGEAFF
TRBD2,TRBV9,TRBJ2-3,CASSVEAGADTQYF
.,TRBV7-2,TRBJ1-2,CASSNRQNYGYTF